This T cell receptor (beta chain) came from a study of CD4 T cells in relation to SARS-CoV-2 and coronaviruses (dated by TCRdb to the early 2020s). About the investigation overall: In the ViraFEST assay, PBMCs were grown with antigen for about eleven days, and TCR beta CDR3s were then sequenced to identify antigen-specific clonal expansions. A median age of 38.5 years, with a range of about 20 to 75 years, was recorded for the full convalescent cohort of over ten patients. Of the approximately 12 convalescent patients, 8 were male and 4 were female, and two of the subjects were Hispanic. Shared crossreactive spike epitopes were mapped to their HLA restriction using patient-derived lymphoblastoid cell lines. Memory CD4+ T cell crossreactivity between SARS-CoV-2 and common cold coronavirus spike proteins was assessed at the TCR clonotype level in the study. The Adaptive Biotechnologies TCR-sequencing kit was used for samples from three pre-COVID donors and for the naive versus memory experiments, whereas the other data were Illumina-based. For other donors in the study, expansion assays were sequenced with a different, Illumina-based TCR-beta assay.

DNA from CEF-cultured naive and memory CD4+ T cells underwent immunoSEQ TCR-beta sequencing at survey level. Under the source paper's analysis protocol: During preprocessing, nonproductive sequences were removed, along with CDR3s that did not begin with C, did not end with F or W, or were shorter than 7 amino acids. Antigen-specific clonotypes were called with the MANAFEST web app, based on expansion relative to reference and other culture wells. A clone was considered positive if significant expansion relative to the reference culture was observed in 2 of 3 replicate wells at an FDR below 0.05. A further requirement for positive clones was significant expansion compared with all other tandem wells, along with an odds ratio above 5. Cultured and uncultured naive and memory CD4+ repertoires were searched for CDR3s previously identified as spike- and CEF-reactive. CDR3 homology was measured as pairwise Levenshtein distance, computed with the stringdist R package after trimming three terminal residues from each end. TCRdb retrieved this table from immuneACCESS and kept in-frame rearrangements only. Not all clones are present; in checked studies, unresolved V genes account for under half, and no reason is known for the remainder. Clone size and V and J calls were adopted from that table, with D and trimming inferred from the DNA. The sample yields about 35,000 clones; around three quarters were counted once. Around 21% of the sample comes from the top ten.

With respect to this clone: This clone's antigen is unknown. No much larger clonotype is one base removed from it; base qualities were not supplied.

Naive and memory CD4+ T cells were separated from cryopreserved PBMCs through CD4 enrichment, which was followed by EasySep naive CD4+ T cell enrichment. For around 9 days, sorted naive or memory CD4+ T cells (about 100,000) were cultured at a 1:1 ratio with T cell-depleted PBMCs and CEF peptides. In general, triplicate replicate wells were used for every peptide culture condition. Ficoll-Paque PLUS gradient centrifugation was used to isolate PBMCs from either whole blood or leukapheresis product. PBMCs were either used fresh in the expansion assay or cryopreserved at -140 degrees C. The QIAamp Micro DNA Kit was used to extract genomic DNA from the CD4+ T cells. Results the study describes overall, beyond this receptor: Significantly weaker SARS-CoV-2-driven expansion was shown by crossreactive clones than by monoreactive clones, consistent with antigenic imprinting. Crossreactivity analysis centred on spike protein, so crossreactivity against other viral proteins was not assessed. Roughly 67% of donors had memory CD4+ clonotypes that crossrecognized SARS-CoV-2 and at least one common cold coronavirus spike. Naive versus memory sequencing indicated that memory recall responses, rather than primary responses primed during culture, are detected by the assay. Pre-pandemic and post-infection samples were not both contributed by any donor, so tracing of the source of pre-existing responses was limited. Small numbers of patients and of tested TCRs were a limitation of the study.

This TCR was sampled from an adult with COVID-19. The sample comprised memory CD4+ T cells from PBMCs, cultured in vitro. Sample cell subset or site, as interpreted from the label and publication: memory (non-naive) CD4+ T cells.

Read as DNA, the sequence is TGCGCCAGCAGCCCGGGACAGGGTCTCGTGAACACTGAAGCTTTCTTT. Translated, this gives CASSPGQGLVNTEAFF. The rearranged chain carries TRBV5-1 and TRBJ1-1; 9 nucleotides in the junction match TRBD1. Ends trimmed: V by 4 bases, J by 0 bases; bases unmatched to a gene: 7. From the germline V gene, CDR1 is SGHRS and CDR2 is YFSETQ. The CDR3 numbers 16 residues from cysteine through phenylalanine. The kept DNA is CDR3 alone, 48 bases in frame from the first base.